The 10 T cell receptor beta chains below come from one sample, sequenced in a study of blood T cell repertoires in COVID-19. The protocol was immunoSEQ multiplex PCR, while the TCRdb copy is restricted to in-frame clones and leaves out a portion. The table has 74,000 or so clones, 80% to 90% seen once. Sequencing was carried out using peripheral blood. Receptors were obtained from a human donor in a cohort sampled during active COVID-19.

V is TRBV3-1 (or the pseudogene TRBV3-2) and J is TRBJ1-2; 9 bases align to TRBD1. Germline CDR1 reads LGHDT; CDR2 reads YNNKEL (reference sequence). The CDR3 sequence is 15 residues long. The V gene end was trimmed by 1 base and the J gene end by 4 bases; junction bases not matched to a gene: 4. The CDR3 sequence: CASSQGTGVIYGYTF. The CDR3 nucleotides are TGTGCCAGCAGCCAAGGGACAGGGGTGATCTATGGCTACACCTTC.

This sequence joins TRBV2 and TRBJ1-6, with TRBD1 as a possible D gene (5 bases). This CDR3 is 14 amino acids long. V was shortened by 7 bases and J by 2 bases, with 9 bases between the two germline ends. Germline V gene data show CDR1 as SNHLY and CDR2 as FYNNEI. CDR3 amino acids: CASKQGPYNSPLHF. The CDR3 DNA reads TGTGCCAGCAAGCAGGGCCCCTATAATTCACCCCTCCACTTT.

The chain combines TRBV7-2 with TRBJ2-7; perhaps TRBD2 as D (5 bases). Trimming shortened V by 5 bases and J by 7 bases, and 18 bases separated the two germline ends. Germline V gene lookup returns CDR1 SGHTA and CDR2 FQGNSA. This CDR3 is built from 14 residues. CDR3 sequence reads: CASSPQSGMGEQYF. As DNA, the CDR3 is TGTGCCAGCAGCCCCCAGTCGGGGATGGGGGAGCAGTACTTC.

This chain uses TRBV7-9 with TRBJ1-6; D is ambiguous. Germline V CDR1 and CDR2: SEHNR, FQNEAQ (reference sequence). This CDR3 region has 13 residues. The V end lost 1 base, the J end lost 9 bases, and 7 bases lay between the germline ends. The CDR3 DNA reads TGTGCCAGCAGCTTAGGGGAGGTTTCACCCCTCCACTTT. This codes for CASSLGEVSPLHF.

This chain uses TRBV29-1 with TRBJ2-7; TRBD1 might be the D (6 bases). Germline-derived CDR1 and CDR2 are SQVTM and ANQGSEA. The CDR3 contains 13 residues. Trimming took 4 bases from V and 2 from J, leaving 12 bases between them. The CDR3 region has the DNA TGCAGCGTTGGTCTGGGGACAACCTACGAGCAGTACTTC. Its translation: CSVGLGTTYEQYF.

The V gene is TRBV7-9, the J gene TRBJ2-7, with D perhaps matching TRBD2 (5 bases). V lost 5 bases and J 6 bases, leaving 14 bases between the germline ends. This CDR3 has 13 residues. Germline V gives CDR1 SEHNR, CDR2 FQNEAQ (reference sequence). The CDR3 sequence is CASSPKDLSEQYF. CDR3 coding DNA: TGTGCCAGCAGCCCGAAGGACTTGAGCGAGCAGTACTTC. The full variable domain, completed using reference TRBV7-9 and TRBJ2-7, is DTGVSQNPRHKITKRGQNVTFRCDPISEHNRLYWYRQTLGQGPEFLTYFQNEAQLEKSRLLSDRFSAERPKGSFSTLEIQRTEQGDSAMYLCASSPKDLSEQYFGPGTRLTVT.

In nucleotides, the CDR3 is TGTGCCAGCAGCCAAGAAGGAGACCCCTCTGGAAACACCATATATTTT. Translating gives CASSQEGDPSGNTIYF. This rearrangement joins TRBV4-2 to TRBJ1-3; D is uncertain. V gave up 0 bases and J gave up 0 bases, with 9 bases separating them. The CDR3 consists of 16 residues. Germline loops: CDR1 LGHNA, CDR2 YNFKEQ.

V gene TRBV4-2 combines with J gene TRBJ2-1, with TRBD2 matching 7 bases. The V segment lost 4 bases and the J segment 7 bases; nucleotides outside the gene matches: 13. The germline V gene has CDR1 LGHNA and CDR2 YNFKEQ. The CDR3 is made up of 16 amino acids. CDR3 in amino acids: CASSLQTSGNMNEQFF. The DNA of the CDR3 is TGTGCCAGCAGCCTACAAACCAGCGGGAACATGAATGAGCAGTTCTTC.

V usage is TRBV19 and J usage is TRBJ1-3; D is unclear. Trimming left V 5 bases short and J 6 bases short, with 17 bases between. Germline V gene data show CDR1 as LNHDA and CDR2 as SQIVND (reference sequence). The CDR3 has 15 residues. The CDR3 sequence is CASSFWPAEENTIYF. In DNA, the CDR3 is TGTGCCAGTAGTTTCTGGCCCGCCGAAGAAAACACCATATATTTT.

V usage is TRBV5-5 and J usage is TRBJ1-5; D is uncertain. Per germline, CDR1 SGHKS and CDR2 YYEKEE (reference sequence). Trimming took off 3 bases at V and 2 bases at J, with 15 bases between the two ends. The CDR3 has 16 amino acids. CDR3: CASSSYGLGGNQPQHF. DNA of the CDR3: TGTGCCAGCAGCTCCTATGGACTTGGGGGCAATCAGCCCCAGCATTTT.